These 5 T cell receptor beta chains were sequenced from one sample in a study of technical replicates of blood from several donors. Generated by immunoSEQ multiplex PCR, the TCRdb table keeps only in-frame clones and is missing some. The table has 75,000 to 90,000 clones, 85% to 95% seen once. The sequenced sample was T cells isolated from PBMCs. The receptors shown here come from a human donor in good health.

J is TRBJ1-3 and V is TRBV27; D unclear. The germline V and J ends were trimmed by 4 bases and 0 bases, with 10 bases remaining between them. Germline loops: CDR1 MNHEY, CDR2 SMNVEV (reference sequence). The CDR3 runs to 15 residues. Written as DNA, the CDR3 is TGTGCCAGCAGTTCTGGACTCGTCTCTGGAAACACCATATATTTT. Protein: CASSSGLVSGNTIYF.

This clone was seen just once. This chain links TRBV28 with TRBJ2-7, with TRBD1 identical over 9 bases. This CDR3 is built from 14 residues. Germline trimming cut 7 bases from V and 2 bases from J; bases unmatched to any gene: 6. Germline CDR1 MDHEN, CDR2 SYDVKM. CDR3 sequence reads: CASISGTGPYEQYF. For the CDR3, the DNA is TGTGCCAGCATTTCCGGGACAGGGCCCTACGAGCAGTACTTC.

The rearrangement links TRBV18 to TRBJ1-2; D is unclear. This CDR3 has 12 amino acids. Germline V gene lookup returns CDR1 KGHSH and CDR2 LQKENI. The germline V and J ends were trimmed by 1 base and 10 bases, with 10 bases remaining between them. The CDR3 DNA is TGTGCCAGCTCACCACAAGGACTTGCCTACACCTTC. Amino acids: CASSPQGLAYTF.

The CDR3 sequence: CAYPGADTQYF. The CDR3 coding sequence is TGTGCCTACCCGGGAGCAGATACGCAGTATTTT. The chain links TRBV30 to TRBJ2-3; tentative D call: TRBD2 (6 bases). CDR1 GTSNPN and CDR2 SVGIG come from the germline V gene (reference sequence). The CDR3 runs 11 residues. Trimming took 7 bases from V and 4 from J, leaving 9 bases between them.

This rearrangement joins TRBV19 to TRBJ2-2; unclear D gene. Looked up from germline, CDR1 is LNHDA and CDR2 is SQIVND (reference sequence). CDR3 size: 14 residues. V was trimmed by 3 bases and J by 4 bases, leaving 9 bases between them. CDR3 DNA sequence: TGTGCCAGTAGTATTCGGAGTTTCACCGGGGAGCTGTTTTTT. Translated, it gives CASSIRSFTGELFF.